This TCR beta chain was identified in a study of CD8+ T cells in alopecia areata. Study-wide points: Researchers report lesional scalp, most notably alopecia totalis/universalis, outstripped normal scalp in clonality.

Treatment reported: oral pan-JAK inhibitor, 5-10 mg twice daily. RNA was extracted and reverse transcribed into cDNA as the sequencing template. Generated by immunoSEQ multiplex PCR, the TCRdb table keeps only in-frame clones and is missing some. The sample shows under 150,000 clones, less than 60% of them seen only once. In the case of this clone: Antigen specificity is unknown.

Germline V gene data show CDR1 as SGHTA and CDR2 as FQGNSA. The CDR3 runs 15 residues. V shed 1 base and J shed 1 base, with 10 bases lying between them. This sample comprised CD4+ T cells sorted from blood, obtained at week 24, from a patient treated with tofacitinib. This sequence joins TRBV7-2 and TRBJ1-1; no clear D. The clonotype comes from a human donor with alopecia areata. This CDR3 is CASSLVGGGNTEAFF. The CDR3 DNA sequence: TGTGCCAGCAGCTTAGTGGGAGGAGGGAACACTGAAGCTTTCTTT. The full variable domain, rest sourced from reference TRBV7-2 and TRBJ1-1, is GAGVSQSPSNKVTEKGKDVELRCDPISGHTALYWYRQSLGQGLEFLIYFQGNSAPDKSGLPSDRFSAERTGGSVSTLTIQRTQQEDSAVYLCASSLVGGGNTEAFFGQGTRLTVV.